These 12 T cell receptor beta chains share one sample of origin, sequenced in a study of T cells in Graves' hyperthyroidism and ophthalmopathy. The investigators amplified TCR beta CDR3 regions from RNA transcripts. RT-PCR in the first round (using the HTBI primer set) targeted the TCR CDR3. TCRdb independently ran MiXCR on the multiplex PCR reads; one entry per CDR3 protein. The repertoire consists of approximately 640,000 distinct CDR3 sequences, with roughly 17% occurring once and the leading ten covering around 16%. Source material: blood. These receptors came from a man aged 45-65 years with Graves' hyperthyroidism.

At least ten counts were recorded for this clonotype. The gene calls are TRBV15 and TRBJ2-7; D possibly corresponds to TRBD1 (6 bases). Germline CDR1 LNHNV, CDR2 YYDKDF (reference sequence). The CDR3 is 16 amino acids. Trimming cost V 2 bases and J 0 bases, with 14 bases left between them. The CDR3 reads CATSRKPQGSSYEQYF. The DNA of the CDR3 is TGTGCCACCAGCAGAAAACCGCAGGGGTCCTCCTACGAGCAGTACTTC.

This clonotype has a count of ten or more. V is TRBV2 and J is TRBJ1-5, with D unresolved. Per the germline V gene, CDR1 is SNHLY and CDR2 is FYNNEI. The CDR3 has 14 amino acids. V was trimmed by 2 bases and J by 3 bases, leaving 8 bases between them. In DNA form, the CDR3 reads TGTGCCAGCAGTGAAATGGTCCCCAATCAGCCCCAGCATTTT. It translates to CASSEMVPNQPQHF. Using reference TRBV2 and TRBJ1-5 for the parts outside the CDR3, the full variable domain is EPEVTQTPSHQVTQMGQEVILRCVPISNHLYFYWYRQILGQKVEFLVSFYNNEISEKSEIFDDQFSVERPDGSNFTLKIRSTKLEDSAMYFCASSEMVPNQPQHFGDGTRLSIL.

This clonotype was picked up a small number of times. The V gene is TRBV20-1, the J gene TRBJ2-7, with TRBD2 as a possible D gene (6 bases). This CDR3 spans 14 amino acids. Germline CDR1 and CDR2: DFQATT and SNEGSKA (reference sequence). Trimming took off 4 bases at V and 4 bases at J, with 17 bases between the two ends. CDR3 sequence reads: CSAKSGRGLYEQYF. DNA of the CDR3: TGCAGTGCTAAGTCGGGGCGGGGTTTGTACGAGCAGTACTTC.

This chain links TRBV7-2 with TRBJ1-5; 7 bases map to TRBD1. The CDR3 is made up of 13 amino acids. The germline gives CDR1 SGHTA, CDR2 FQGNSA. After removal of 6 bases from V and 8 bases from J, the junction contained 7 bases not matched to a gene. The CDR3 coding sequence is TGTGCCAGCAGTCAGGGGGTTTTCGAGCCCCAGCATTTT. Translating it yields CASSQGVFEPQHF.

This clonotype was detected ten times or more. The chain recombines TRBV27 with TRBJ1-5; D is perhaps TRBD1 (5 bases). The CDR3 is made up of 16 amino acids. Germline values: CDR1 MNHEY, CDR2 SMNVEV (reference sequence). V dropped 7 bases and J dropped 7 bases, with 23 bases sitting between them. The CDR3 coding sequence is TGTGCCAGCAAGAGGCCGGTACAGGCATTTGAACAGCCCCAGCATTTT. Residues: CASKRPVQAFEQPQHF.

This clonotype was observed a few times. The chain uses TRBV4-1 and TRBJ1-6; D might be TRBD1 (6 bases). The V and J ends lost 1 base and 3 bases respectively, with 13 bases between them. Germline loops: CDR1 MGHRA, CDR2 YSYEKL. This CDR3 has 17 residues. The CDR3 loop is CASSQVSDRSYNSPLHF. The DNA for the CDR3 is TGCGCCAGCAGCCAAGTTAGCGACAGGAGCTATAATTCACCCCTCCACTTT.

In this sample, this clonotype turned up many times. V and J are TRBV11-1 and TRBJ2-2; possibly TRBD2 for D (5 bases). Germline V gene sequence: CDR1 SGHAT, CDR2 FQDESV (reference sequence). The CDR3 loop spans 13 amino acids. Trimming left V 3 bases short and J 5 bases short, with 7 bases between. CDR3: CASSFERTGELFF. The CDR3 nucleotides read TGTGCCAGCAGCTTCGAGCGGACCGGGGAGCTGTTTTTT.

This clonotype was detected ten times or more. The gene calls are TRBV6-6 and TRBJ2-7; TRBD2 matches 9 bases. Looked up from germline, CDR1 is MNHNY and CDR2 is SVGAGI (reference sequence). Germline trimming cut 4 bases from V and 5 bases from J; bases unmatched to any gene: 12. The CDR3 has 16 residues. The CDR3 bases are TGTGCCAGCAGTTCCAATAAGGCGGGAGGGCCCCACGAGCAGTACTTC. It encodes CASSSNKAGGPHEQYF.

In this sample, this clonotype turned up many times. V and J are TRBV28 and TRBJ2-7; 10 bases map to TRBD1. Trimming removed 1 base from V and 4 bases from J; junction bases left unmatched: 7. The CDR3 has 16 residues. The germline gives CDR1 MDHEN, CDR2 SYDVKM. CDR3 sequence: CASSLSPGQGHYEQYF. The DNA of the CDR3 is TGTGCCAGCAGTTTATCCCCGGGACAGGGGCATTACGAGCAGTACTTC.

CDR3 amino acids: CASSEGVGGRYGYTF. DNA of the CDR3: TGTGCCAGCAGTGAGGGTGTGGGGGGACGCTATGGCTACACCTTC. The chain joins TRBV6-1 to TRBJ1-2; a weak D match, TRBD1 (5 bases). This CDR3 is 15 amino acids long. Deletions cut 3 bases from V and 4 bases from J, with 15 bases between. Germline loops: CDR1 MNHNS, CDR2 SASEGT.

V usage is TRBV5-1 and J usage is TRBJ1-4; TRBD1 matches at 9 bases. The V segment lost 4 bases and the J segment 6 bases; nucleotides outside the gene matches: 7. This CDR3 region has 15 residues. Germline V gene lookup returns CDR1 SGHRS and CDR2 YFSETQ. DNA of the CDR3: TGCGCCAGCAGCCTGGGACAGGGCCAATATGAAAAACTGTTTTTT. It translates to CASSLGQGQYEKLFF.

This clonotype was detected many times. The chain links TRBV7-8 to TRBJ2-1, with 8 bases identical to TRBD2. CDR1 is SGHVS, CDR2 FQNEAQ, per germline. V shed 7 bases and J 5 bases; nucleotides not matched to a gene: 13. CDR3 length equals 16 residues. The CDR3 coding sequence is TGTGCCAGCAAAAAAACGGGGGGGCTAGCGGACAATGAGCAGTTCTTC. The encoded protein is CASKKTGGLADNEQFF.